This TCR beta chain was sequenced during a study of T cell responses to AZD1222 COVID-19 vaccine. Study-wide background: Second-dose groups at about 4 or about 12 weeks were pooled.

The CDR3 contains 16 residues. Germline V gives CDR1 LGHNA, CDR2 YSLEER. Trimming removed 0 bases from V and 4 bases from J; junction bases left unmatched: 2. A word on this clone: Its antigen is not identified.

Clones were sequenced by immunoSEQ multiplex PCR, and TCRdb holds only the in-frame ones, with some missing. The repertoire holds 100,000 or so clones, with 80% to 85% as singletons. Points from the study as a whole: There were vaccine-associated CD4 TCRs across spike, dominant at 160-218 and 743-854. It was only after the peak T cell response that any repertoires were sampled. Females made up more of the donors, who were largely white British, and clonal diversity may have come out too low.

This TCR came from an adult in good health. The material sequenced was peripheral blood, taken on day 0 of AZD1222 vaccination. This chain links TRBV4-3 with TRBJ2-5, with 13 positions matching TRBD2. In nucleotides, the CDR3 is TGCGCCAGCAGCCAAGATCGACTAGCGGGGGGAGAGACCCAGTACTTC. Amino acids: CASSQDRLAGGETQYF.